What follows are 30 T cell receptor beta chains derived from one specimen sequenced in a study of cytomegalovirus exposure and HLA in healthy donors. The PCR was carried out with 60 Vbeta primers and 13 Jbeta primers. Repertoires were generated with immunoSEQ multiplex PCR, while TCRdb's copy carries only in-frame clones and drops some. The table shows some 190,000 clones, with 70% to 80% occurring only once. The material sequenced was PBMCs. Receptor source: a woman aged 50 to 60 in good health and CMV-seronegative.

V usage is TRBV7-9 and J usage is TRBJ1-2; 7 bases align to TRBD1. Germline loops: CDR1 SEHNR, CDR2 FQNEAQ (reference sequence). This CDR3 has 15 amino acids. V trimming: 0 bases; J trimming: 5 bases; junction bases outside the gene matches: 6. The DNA for the CDR3 is TGTGCCAGCAGCTTAGCTTCCGGGGGACAGTATGGCTACACCTTC. This gives the protein CASSLASGGQYGYTF.

This chain uses TRBV19 with TRBJ1-1, with 11 bases identical to TRBD1. CDR3 size: 14 residues. V dropped 5 bases and J dropped 8; count of bases not matched to a gene: 7. Germline-derived CDR1 and CDR2 are LNHDA and SQIVND (reference sequence). For the CDR3, the DNA is TGTGCCAGTAGTTCCCGGGACAGGGGGATGGAAGCTTTCTTT. Amino acids: CASSSRDRGMEAFF.

The chain uses TRBV28 and TRBJ2-1, with TRBD1 matching over 8 bases. V shed 10 bases and J 6 bases; nucleotides not matched to a gene: 11. CDR1 and CDR2 (germline): MDHEN, SYDVKM. CDR3 length equals 14 residues. The CDR3 DNA is TGTGCCACTCTATCGGGACAGGTAACCAATGAGCAGTTCTTC. It specifies CATLSGQVTNEQFF.

On this clone itself: This specimen includes other DNA sequences encoding the same CDR3. The CDR3 here is CASSIVGGTEAFF. For the CDR3, the DNA is TGTGCCAGTAGTATAGTAGGGGGCACTGAAGCTTTCTTT. J is TRBJ1-1 and V is TRBV19; D possibly corresponds to TRBD1 (6 bases). CDR1 is LNHDA and CDR2 is SQIVND in the germline V gene (reference sequence). Between the trimmed V and J ends, which lost 1 base and 4 bases, there was a span of 7 bases. This CDR3 has 13 residues.

This chain uses TRBV7-2 with TRBJ2-7; unclear D gene. V was cut by 2 bases and J by 4 bases, with 3 bases left in between. The CDR3 is 11 amino acids. From germline, CDR1 is SGHTA and CDR2 FQGNSA. The CDR3 bases are TGTGCCAGCAGCTTAACATACGAGCAGTACTTC. It specifies CASSLTYEQYF.

The rearrangement uses TRBV27 and TRBJ2-1; 11 nucleotides agree with TRBD1. V was pared by 3 bases and J by 4 bases, with 11 bases of the junction left unmatched. CDR1 and CDR2 (germline): MNHEY, SMNVEV (reference sequence). The CDR3 loop spans 18 amino acids. As DNA, the CDR3 is TGTGCCAGCAGTTTCTCCGGGACAGGGGGACTAAAGTACAATGAGCAGTTCTTC. Translation: CASSFSGTGGLKYNEQFF.

The gene calls are TRBV4-3 and TRBJ1-3; tentatively, D is TRBD1 (5 bases). Germline-derived CDR1 and CDR2 are LGHNA and YSLEER. Trimming left V 0 bases short and J 2 bases short, with 20 bases between. CDR3 size: 19 residues. Here the CDR3 DNA reads TGCGCCAGCAGCCAAGATCTTAACCCCAGTCGGGGGACTGGAAACACCATATATTTT. This gives the protein CASSQDLNPSRGTGNTIYF.

V is TRBV5-8 and J is TRBJ2-7; perhaps TRBD2 as D (7 bases). The V gene lost 2 bases and the J gene lost 5 bases, with 14 bases spanning the gap. CDR3 length: 14 residues. Per germline, CDR1 SGHTS and CDR2 YDEGEE. Here the CDR3 DNA reads TGTGCCAGCAGCTTCGGGGGGCATAACGACGAGCAGTACTTC. Protein sequence: CASSFGGHNDEQYF.

This clone was counted once. CDR3 in DNA: TGCGCCAGCAGCTTGGATCAGCGAACAAGGCCCCTCCACTTT. Protein sequence: CASSLDQRTRPLHF. This chain connects TRBV5-1 to TRBJ1-6; the D is unclear. Germline-derived CDR1 and CDR2 are SGHRS and YFSETQ. The CDR3 runs to 14 residues. V lost 0 bases, J lost 13 bases, and 14 bases lay in between.

The chain carries TRBV21-1 and TRBJ2-2; the table's D call TRBD2 went unverified against the DNA. TRBV21-1 is shown as a pseudogene. There are 17 residues in the CDR3. The CDR3 here is CASSNPAGGQRTGELFF. The CDR3 DNA sequence: TGTGCCAGCAGCAACCCGGCCGGGGGGCAGAGGACCGGGGAGCTGTTTTTT.

The chain combines TRBV7-9 with TRBJ1-1; possible D gene TRBD1, 5 bases. Germline V lookup: CDR1 SEHNR, CDR2 FQNEAQ (reference sequence). V lost 5 bases and J 1 base, leaving 11 bases between the germline ends. The CDR3 loop spans 14 amino acids. In nucleotides, the CDR3 is TGTGCCAGCAGCCCGACAGTACAGAACACTGAAGCTTTCTTT. This codes for CASSPTVQNTEAFF.

The chain couples TRBV28 to TRBJ1-3; 7 positions match TRBD1. Trimming at V came to 8 bases and at J to 0 bases, leaving 1 base not matched to a gene. This CDR3 contains 13 residues. Germline V gene lookup returns CDR1 MDHEN and CDR2 SYDVKM. The CDR3 sequence: CASRDSSGNTIYF. DNA of the CDR3: TGTGCCAGCCGGGACAGCTCTGGAAACACCATATATTTT.

The chain carries TRBV5-1 and TRBJ2-5, with 7 bases lining up with TRBD1. The V and J ends lost 0 bases and 3 bases, in that order; junction bases with no gene match: 5. The CDR3 consists of 15 residues. The germline V gene has CDR1 SGHRS and CDR2 YFSETQ. CDR3 nucleotides: TGCGCCAGCAGCTTGGCCGATGACAGGGAAGAGACCCAGTACTTC. Translated: CASSLADDREETQYF.

V usage is TRBV6-5 and J usage is TRBJ1-3; D not resolved. The V and J ends lost 4 bases and 1 base respectively, with 11 bases between them. Germline CDR1 is MNHEY and CDR2 is SVGAGI. This CDR3 has 15 amino acids. The CDR3 DNA reads TGTGCCAGCAGTTCCCCAGGAAGGTCTGGAAACACCATATATTTT. It yields the protein CASSSPGRSGNTIYF.

The chain employs TRBV18 and TRBJ1-5, with 9 nucleotides matching TRBD1. V trimming: 8 bases; J trimming: 2 bases; junction bases outside the gene matches: 4. CDR3 length equals 14 residues. The germline V gene has CDR1 KGHSH and CDR2 LQKENI. This chain's CDR3 is CASARDRGNQPQHF. As DNA, the CDR3 is TGTGCCAGCGCGCGGGACAGGGGCAATCAGCCCCAGCATTTT.

The chain links TRBV7-9 to TRBJ2-7; D is perhaps TRBD1 (6 bases). Germline assignment: CDR1 SEHNR and CDR2 FQNEAQ (reference sequence). V dropped 1 base and J dropped 2 bases, with 6 bases sitting between them. This CDR3 region has 13 residues. The CDR3 loop reads CASSLDRAYEQYF. The DNA of the CDR3 is TGTGCCAGCAGCTTAGACAGGGCCTACGAGCAGTACTTC.

The V gene is TRBV5-8, the J gene TRBJ2-6; D is unresolved. Trimming shortened V by 2 bases and J by 2 bases, and 17 bases separated the two germline ends. CDR1 is SGHTS and CDR2 is YDEGEE in the germline V gene. The CDR3 runs 18 residues. The CDR3 loop is CASSFSRLSTAGANVLTF. CDR3 coding DNA: TGTGCCAGCAGCTTCAGTCGTCTCTCCACCGCTGGGGCCAACGTCCTGACTTTC.

A single count supports this clone. The chain recombines TRBV6-6 with TRBJ2-7; 12 bases are a match to TRBD1. CDR1 and CDR2 (germline): MNHNY, SVGAGI (reference sequence). J gave up 2 bases and V 2 bases, and 4 bases lay outside the gene matches. This CDR3 has 16 amino acids. This CDR3 is CASSYAGQGAAYEQYF. The CDR3 DNA reads as TGTGCCAGCAGTTACGCGGGACAGGGGGCGGCCTACGAGCAGTACTTC.

Concerning this clone: At one of its ends the junction is not consistent with the germline gene, which may arise from a read error. V gene TRBV15 combines with J gene TRBJ2-1; D not certain. The CDR3 is made up of 15 amino acids. Looked up from germline, CDR1 is LNHNV and CDR2 is YYDKDF (reference sequence). The CDR3 loop is CATSGDDSSYNEQFF. The CDR3 bases are TGTGCCACCAGCGGAGACGATAGCTCCTACAATGAGCAGTTCTTC.

CDR3: CASGFQNRDPPSYEQYF. DNA of the CDR3: TGTGCTAGTGGTTTCCAGAACAGGGACCCCCCCTCCTACGAGCAGTACTTC. The J gene is TRBJ2-7, the V gene TRBV12-5; weak D call: TRBD1 (6 bases). The CDR3 is 17 residues long. V lost 3 bases and J lost 0, with 18 bases in between. In germline, CDR1 is LGHNT, CDR2 FRNRAP.

The rearrangement links TRBV6-6 to TRBJ1-3; tentative D call: TRBD1 (5 bases). Deletions cut 4 bases from V and 4 bases from J, with 11 bases between. The CDR3 has 14 amino acids. CDR1 is MNHNY, CDR2 SVGAGI, per germline (reference sequence). This CDR3 is CASSFSTVGNTIYF. The CDR3 nucleotides read TGTGCCAGCAGTTTTTCGACAGTAGGAAACACCATATATTTT.

About this clone itself: The same CDR3 can be traced to other DNA sequences in this sample. In nucleotides, the CDR3 is TGTGCCACCAGCAGAGGCACAGGTCCCTACGAGCAGTACTTC. Protein sequence: CATSRGTGPYEQYF. V usage is TRBV15 and J usage is TRBJ2-7; D perhaps matches TRBD1 (5 bases). The CDR3 runs 14 residues. The germline CDR1 and CDR2 sequences are LNHNV and YYDKDF (reference sequence). V lost 1 base to trimming and J lost 2 bases, with 9 bases between them.

CDR3 sequence reads: CASSRGGNEKLFF. In DNA form, the CDR3 reads TGTGCCAGCAGCCGGGGGGGGAATGAAAAACTGTTTTTT. The chain employs TRBV7-9 and TRBJ1-4; maybe TRBD1 (5 bases). The V gene's germline CDR1 is SEHNR and CDR2 FQNEAQ (reference sequence). The CDR3 is made up of 13 amino acids. V was clipped by 5 bases and J by 5 bases, with 9 bases between them.

The V and J genes are TRBV19 and TRBJ2-7; 8 bases are a match to TRBD2. Trimming cost V 4 bases and J 5 bases; bases outside gene matches: 7. From germline, CDR1 is LNHDA and CDR2 SQIVND (reference sequence). This CDR3 is built from 14 residues. CDR3 loop: CASSTRGGRDEQYF. In DNA, the CDR3 is TGTGCCAGTAGTACCCGGGGGGGCCGGGACGAGCAGTACTTC.

The chain combines TRBV5-1 with TRBJ2-6, with 11 bases aligning to TRBD1. V lost 3 bases and J lost 4; bases outside the gene matches: 6. This CDR3 is built from 17 residues. The germline V gene has CDR1 SGHRS and CDR2 YFSETQ. CDR3 nucleotides: TGCGCCAGCAGCTCCGGGACAGGGGGGTCAGGGGCCAACGTCCTGACTTTC. Encoded protein: CASSSGTGGSGANVLTF.

CDR3 sequence (DNA): TGTGCCAGCAGCTTGTACAGGGGTCCCTACGAGCAGTACTTC. This encodes CASSLYRGPYEQYF. V and J are TRBV7-2 and TRBJ2-7; 7 positions match TRBD1. This CDR3 contains 14 residues. Germline lookup yields CDR1 SGHTA and CDR2 FQGNSA. Trimming at V came to 3 bases and at J to 2 bases, leaving 4 bases not matched to a gene. The full variable domain, completed using reference TRBV7-2 and TRBJ2-7, is GAGVSQSPSNKVTEKGKDVELRCDPISGHTALYWYRQSLGQGLEFLIYFQGNSAPDKSGLPSDRFSAERTGGSVSTLTIQRTQQEDSAVYLCASSLYRGPYEQYFGPGTRLTVT.

The chain has TRBV5-1 and TRBJ2-7; D unresolved. Germline V gene data show CDR1 as SGHRS and CDR2 as YFSETQ. This CDR3 region has 14 residues. Between the trimmed V and J ends, which lost 5 bases and 2 bases, there was a span of 14 bases. DNA for the CDR3: TGCGCCAGCAGTGAGACACCGTCCGCCTACGAGCAGTACTTC. Translation: CASSETPSAYEQYF. The complete variable domain, with remaining parts taken from reference TRBV5-1 and TRBJ2-7, reads KAGVTQTPRYLIKTRGQQVTLSCSPISGHRSVSWYQQTPGQGLQFLFEYFSETQRNKGNFPGRFSGRQFSNSRSEMNVSTLELGDSALYLCASSETPSAYEQYFGPGTRLTVT.

The V call is TRBV5-6, the J call TRBJ2-7, with D tentatively TRBD1 (5 bases). V lost 6 bases to trimming and J lost 1 base, with 20 bases between them. The CDR3 consists of 16 residues. Germline V gives CDR1 SGHDT, CDR2 YYEEEE. CDR3 nucleotides: TGTGCCAGCACCTATGGGGTGGGGCGGTTGTCCTACGAGCAGTACTTC. Translating it yields CASTYGVGRLSYEQYF.

This clone was detected only a few times. The V gene is TRBV5-5, the J gene TRBJ2-2; 10 bases are a match to TRBD2. The CDR3 is made up of 16 amino acids. V trimming: 3 bases; J trimming: 2 bases; junction bases outside the gene matches: 4. CDR1 and CDR2 (germline): SGHKS, YYEKEE (reference sequence). The DNA for the CDR3 is TGTGCCAGCAGCTCGCCTAGCGGGAGTAACACCGGGGAGCTGTTTTTT. Its protein is CASSSPSGSNTGELFF.

The chain recombines TRBV4-3 with TRBJ2-7; TRBD1 matches 10 bases. This CDR3 comprises 15 residues. Losses at the gene ends were 3 bases for V and 4 bases for J; bases not matched to a gene: 6. The germline gives CDR1 LGHNA, CDR2 YSLEER. The CDR3 spells CASSHRQGALYEQYF. The CDR3 nucleotides read TGCGCCAGCAGCCATCGACAGGGGGCGTTATACGAGCAGTACTTC.